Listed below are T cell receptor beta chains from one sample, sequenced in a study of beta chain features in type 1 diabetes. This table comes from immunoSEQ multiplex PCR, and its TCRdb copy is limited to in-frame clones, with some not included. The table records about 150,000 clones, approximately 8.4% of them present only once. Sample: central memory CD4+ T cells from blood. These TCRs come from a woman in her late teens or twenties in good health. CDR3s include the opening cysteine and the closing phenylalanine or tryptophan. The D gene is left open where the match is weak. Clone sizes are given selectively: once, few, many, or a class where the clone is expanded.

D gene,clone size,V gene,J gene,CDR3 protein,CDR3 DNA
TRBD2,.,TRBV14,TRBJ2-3,CASSQARAGISTDTQYF,TGTGCCAGCAGCCAGGCGAGAGCGGGGATTAGCACAGATACGCAGTATTTT
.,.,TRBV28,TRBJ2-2,CASSGGSNTGELFF,TGTGCCAGCAGTGGAGGGTCGAACACCGGGGAGCTGTTTTTT
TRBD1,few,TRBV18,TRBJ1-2,CASSPADRVDGYTF,TGTGCCAGCTCACCCGCTGACAGGGTGGATGGCTACACCTTC
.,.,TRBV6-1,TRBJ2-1,CASLGADSYNEQFF,TGTGCCAGCTTGGGCGCCGACTCCTACAATGAGCAGTTCTTC
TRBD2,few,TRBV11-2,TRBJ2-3,CASSSIKREGADTQYF,TGTGCCAGCAGCTCTATCAAGCGGGAGGGCGCAGATACGCAGTATTTT
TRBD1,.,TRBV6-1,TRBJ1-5,CASSGDRSGWGQPQHF,TGTGCCAGCAGTGGGGACAGATCGGGGTGGGGTCAGCCCCAGCATTTT
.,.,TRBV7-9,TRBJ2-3,CASSFGLEGDTQYF,TGTGCCAGCAGCTTTGGACTGGAGGGGGATACGCAGTATTTT
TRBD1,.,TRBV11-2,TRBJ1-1,CASSLVGQGAGGTEAFF,TGTGCCAGCAGCTTAGTTGGACAGGGGGCTGGGGGCACTGAAGCTTTCTTT
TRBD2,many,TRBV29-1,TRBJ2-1,CSVVSGRATEQFF,TGCAGCGTTGTAAGCGGGAGGGCCACTGAGCAGTTCTTC
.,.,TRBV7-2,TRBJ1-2,CASSLGQQNYGYTF,TGTGCCAGCAGCTTAGGGCAACAGAACTATGGCTACACCTTC
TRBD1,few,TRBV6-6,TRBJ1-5,CASRATGAQPQHF,TGTGCCAGCAGAGCAACAGGGGCTCAGCCCCAGCATTTT
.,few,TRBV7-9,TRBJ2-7,CASSQGSYEQYF,TGTGCCAGCAGCCAAGGGAGCTACGAGCAGTACTTC
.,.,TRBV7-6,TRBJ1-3,CASSFSAPHSGNTIYF,TGTGCCAGCAGCTTCAGCGCGCCCCACTCTGGAAACACCATATATTTT
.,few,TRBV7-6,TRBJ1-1,CASSSAYEAFF,TGTGCCAGCAGCAGCGCATATGAAGCTTTCTTT
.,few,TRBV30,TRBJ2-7,CAWTIQGTYEQYF,TGTGCCTGGACAATACAGGGAACCTACGAGCAGTACTTC
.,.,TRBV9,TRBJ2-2,CASSSSGTVNTGELFF,TGTGCCAGCAGCTCCAGCGGAACTGTGAACACCGGGGAGCTGTTTTTT
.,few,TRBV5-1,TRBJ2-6,CASSVQPPGHSSGANVLTF,TGCGCCAGCAGCGTGCAACCACCGGGACATAGCTCTGGGGCCAACGTCCTGACTTTC
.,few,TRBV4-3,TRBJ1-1,CASSPRAEGGTEAFF,TGCGCCAGCAGCCCTCGAGCCGAGGGTGGGACTGAAGCTTTCTTT
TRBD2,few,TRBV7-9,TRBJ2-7,CASSSPGGRNIDEQYF,TGTGCCAGCAGCTCCCCCGGCGGGAGAAATATCGACGAGCAGTACTTC
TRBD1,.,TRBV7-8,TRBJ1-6,CASSLGQGANSPLHF,TGTGCCAGCAGCTTAGGACAGGGAGCCAATTCACCCCTCCACTTT
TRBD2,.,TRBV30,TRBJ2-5,CAGTSGETQYF,TGTGCCGGGACTAGTGGAGAGACCCAGTACTTC
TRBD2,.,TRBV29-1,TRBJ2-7,CSVGSPSGTSYEQYF,TGCAGCGTTGGTTCGCCCAGCGGGACCTCCTACGAGCAGTACTTC
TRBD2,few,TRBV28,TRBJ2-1,CASSLTGTSGSKKQFF,TGTGCCAGCAGCCTAACTGGGACTAGCGGGAGTAAGAAGCAGTTCTTC
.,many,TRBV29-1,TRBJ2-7,CSVATSWYEQYF,TGCAGCGTTGCAACTAGCTGGTACGAGCAGTACTTC
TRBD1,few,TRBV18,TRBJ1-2,CASSLGTGPRGYTF,TGTGCCAGCTCCCTCGGGACAGGGCCTCGGGGCTACACCTTC
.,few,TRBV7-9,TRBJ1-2,CASSLGQGGYTF,TGTGCCAGCAGCTTAGGGCAGGGCGGCTACACCTTC
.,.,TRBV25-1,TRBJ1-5,CASSDVAGDSNQPQHF,TGTGCCAGCAGTGACGTGGCAGGGGATAGCAATCAGCCCCAGCATTTT
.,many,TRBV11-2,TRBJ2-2,CASSEQAGELFF,TGTGCCAGCAGCGAACAGGCCGGGGAGCTGTTTTTT
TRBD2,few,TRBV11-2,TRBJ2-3,CASSFFSGLAGGTDTQYF,TGTGCCAGCAGCTTCTTCTCCGGACTAGCGGGCGGAACAGATACGCAGTATTTT
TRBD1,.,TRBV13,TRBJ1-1,CASSSDRGNTEAFF,TGTGCCAGCAGCTCGGACAGGGGAAACACTGAAGCTTTCTTT
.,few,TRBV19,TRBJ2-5,CASSGRETQYF,TGTGCCAGTAGTGGGAGGGAGACCCAGTACTTC
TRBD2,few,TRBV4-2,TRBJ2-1,CASSRPGLAGGEQFF,TGTGCCAGCAGCCGACCAGGACTAGCGGGGGGCGAGCAGTTCTTC
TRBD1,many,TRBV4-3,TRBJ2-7,CASSYGQGAYEQYF,TGCGCCAGCAGCTACGGACAGGGGGCTTACGAGCAGTACTTC
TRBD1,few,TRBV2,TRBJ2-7,CASSRTGDEQYF,TGTGCCAGCAGTCGGACAGGGGACGAGCAGTACTTC
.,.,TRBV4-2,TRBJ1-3,CASSQHRDIGNTIYF,TGTGCCAGCAGCCAACACCGGGACATAGGAAACACCATATATTTT
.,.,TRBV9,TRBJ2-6,CASSPRSSGSNVLTF,TGTGCCAGCAGCCCCCGTTCTTCGGGGTCCAACGTCCTGACTTTC
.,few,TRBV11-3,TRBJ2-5,CASSLPGTETQYF,TGTGCCAGCAGCCTTCCGGGAACGGAGACCCAGTACTTC
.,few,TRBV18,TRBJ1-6,CASSPKRGGSPLHF,TGTGCCAGCTCACCAAAGAGGGGGGGTTCACCCCTCCACTTT
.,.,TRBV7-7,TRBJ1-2,CASSLSDSGDGYTF,TGTGCTAGCAGCTTATCGGACTCAGGGGATGGCTACACCTTC
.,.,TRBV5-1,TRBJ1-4,CASGSQLNEKLFF,TGCGCCAGCGGGAGCCAGCTTAATGAAAAACTGTTTTTT
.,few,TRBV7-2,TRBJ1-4,CASSWLLSEKLFF,TGTGCCAGCAGCTGGTTACTAAGTGAAAAACTGTTTTTT
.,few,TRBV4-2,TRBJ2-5,CASSQDPSGETQYF,TGTGCCAGCAGCCAAGATCCCAGCGGAGAGACCCAGTACTTC
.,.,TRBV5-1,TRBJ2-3,CASSLDALGTDTQYF,TGCGCCAGCAGCTTGGATGCGCTGGGCACAGATACGCAGTATTTT
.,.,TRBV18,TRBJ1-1,CASSPRQDEAFF,TGTGCCAGCTCACCACGGCAGGATGAAGCTTTCTTT
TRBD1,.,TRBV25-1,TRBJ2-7,CASSEGGTGISYEQYF,TGTGCCAGCAGTGAAGGGGGGACAGGGATTTCCTACGAGCAGTACTTC
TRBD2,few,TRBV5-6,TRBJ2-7,CASSGRTSGNPQYF,TGTGCCAGCAGCGGGCGGACTAGCGGGAACCCGCAGTACTTC
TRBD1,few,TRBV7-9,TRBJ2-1,CASSWGGGQGSYNEQFF,TGTGCCAGCAGCTGGGGTGGGGGACAGGGATCCTACAATGAGCAGTTCTTC
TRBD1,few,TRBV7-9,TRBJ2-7,CASSRDRGGETYHEQYF,TGTGCCAGCAGTAGGGACAGGGGAGGGGAAACTTACCACGAGCAGTACTTC
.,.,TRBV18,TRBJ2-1,CASSPISSYNEQFF,TGTGCCAGCTCACCAATTAGCTCCTACAATGAGCAGTTCTTC
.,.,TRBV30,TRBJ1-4,CAWSVGGRLGEKLFF,TGTGCCTGGAGTGTAGGGGGACGCCTGGGGGAAAAACTGTTTTTT
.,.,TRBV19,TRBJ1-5,CASTPGNYGNQPQHF,TGTGCCAGTACCCCAGGGAACTATGGCAATCAGCCCCAGCATTTT